This is a list of T cell receptor beta chains from one sample in a study of T-cell memory formation after mild COVID-19. TCRdb passed the 5' RACE reads through MiXCR, listing each CDR3 protein once. In the table there are about 140,000 distinct CDR3 sequences, approximately 15% of which are singletons. Specimen: PBMCs or a T cell subset sorted from them (not recorded which). All receptors derive from an adult woman who had mild COVID-19 (a few samples of this study predate the infection). Cell type and time point are not known. The CDR3 runs from the conserved cysteine through the conserved F or W. The order of the fields is CDR3 protein, V gene, D gene. A D gene is named only where the DNA matches it firmly.

CDR3aa: CASSFDHRGGEAFF
v_gene: TRBV5-1
d_gene: TRBD1

CDR3aa: CASSSLSIRETQYF
v_gene: TRBV19
d_gene: NA

CDR3aa: CAISGLAGYPYNEQFF
v_gene: TRBV10-3
d_gene: TRBD2

CDR3aa: CASSRTSGGAMKDEQFF
v_gene: TRBV5-1
d_gene: TRBD2

CDR3aa: CASRPLDQETQYF
v_gene: TRBV12-3/TRBV12-4
d_gene: NA

CDR3aa: CASSLGESNYGYTF
v_gene: TRBV5-6
d_gene: NA

CDR3aa: CASSLGWDEQFF
v_gene: TRBV5-5
d_gene: NA

CDR3aa: CASSLTRLDSPDTQYF
v_gene: TRBV7-3
d_gene: NA

CDR3aa: CSVLTGENYGYTF
v_gene: TRBV29-1
d_gene: NA

CDR3aa: CASSFDTGGREQFF
v_gene: TRBV7-6
d_gene: TRBD1

CDR3aa: CAISEVNEQFF
v_gene: TRBV10-3
d_gene: NA

CDR3aa: CASSQLGYEQFF
v_gene: TRBV6-5
d_gene: NA

CDR3aa: CASSPMGGQTDTQYF
v_gene: TRBV11-3
d_gene: NA

CDR3aa: CASSLAGGGHEQYF
v_gene: TRBV7-2
d_gene: NA

CDR3aa: CAWSTDRGRKAFF
v_gene: TRBV30
d_gene: TRBD1

CDR3aa: CASRTGGLDPQETQYF
v_gene: TRBV6-5
d_gene: TRBD1

CDR3aa: CASSPIFTGEREQYF
v_gene: TRBV4-1
d_gene: TRBD1

CDR3aa: CASRNKQGATEAFF
v_gene: TRBV6-1
d_gene: NA

CDR3aa: CATSRDRWRKGSGANVLTF
v_gene: TRBV15
d_gene: NA